These 19 T cell receptor beta chains were sequenced from one sample in a study of shared clonotypes between healthy human individuals. The assay was immunoSEQ multiplex PCR, and TCRdb's table has in-frame clones only and misses some. The sample carries 500,000 to 650,000 clones, roughly four fifths recorded once. Source material: PBMCs. Receptors originate from a woman between 35 and 50 years old in good health. Some clones in this sample may be carry-over from other donors' samples.

Concerning this clone: Other DNA sequences in this sample translate to the same CDR3. V is TRBV5-1 and J is TRBJ2-5; 11 bases line up with TRBD2. The CDR3 covers 14 residues. Germline V lookup: CDR1 SGHRS, CDR2 YFSETQ. The ends lost 5 bases at V and 2 bases at J; junction bases unmatched: 2. CDR3 DNA: TGCGCCAGCAGGGGGACTAGCGGACAAGAGACCCAGTACTTC. Translating gives CASRGTSGQETQYF.

The genes are TRBV28 and TRBJ2-3; tentative D call: TRBD1 (5 bases). The CDR3 sequence is 15 residues long. CDR1 and CDR2 (germline): MDHEN, SYDVKM. V was pared by 7 bases and J by 6 bases, with 20 bases between. The CDR3 reads CASMTPAGNADTQYF. CDR3 DNA sequence: TGTGCCAGCATGACGCCTGCAGGGAATGCGGATACGCAGTATTTT.

The chain is built from TRBV28 and TRBJ2-4, with TRBD1 identical over 9 bases. The CDR3 is 14 residues long. Germline CDR1 is MDHEN and CDR2 is SYDVKM. V shed 5 bases and J 8 bases; nucleotides not matched to a gene: 7. CDR3 amino acids: CASSRTGGRDIQYF. CDR3 nucleotide sequence: TGTGCCAGCAGTCGAACAGGGGGCAGGGACATTCAGTACTTC.

About this clone: At one of its ends the junction is not consistent with the germline gene, which may arise from a read error. The chain recombines TRBV7-7 with TRBJ2-3; D is unresolved. Germline-derived CDR1 and CDR2 are SSHAT and FNYEAQ (reference sequence). CDR3 length: 15 residues. This CDR3 is CASSLGVAGTDTQYF. The CDR3 nucleotides are TGTGCTAGCAGCTTAGGAGTAGCTGGCACAGATACGCAGTATTTT. Based on the CDR3 plus reference TRBV7-7 and TRBJ2-3, the full variable domain is GAGVSQSPRYKVTKRGQDVTLRCDPISSHATLYWYQQALGQGPEFLTYFNYEAQPDKSGLPSDRFSAERPEGSISTLTIQRTEQRDSAMYRCASSLGVAGTDTQYFGPGTRLTVL.

DNA of the CDR3: TGTGCCAGCAGGCGGCCTAGCGGAAACACCGGGGAGCTGTTTTTT. It yields the protein CASRRPSGNTGELFF. This chain joins TRBV6-1 and TRBJ2-2; 7 bases align to TRBD2. The CDR3 contains 15 residues. Looked up from germline, CDR1 is MNHNS and CDR2 is SASEGT. The V segment lost 6 bases and the J segment 2 bases; nucleotides outside the gene matches: 6.

This sequence joins TRBV10-3 and TRBJ2-5, with D uncertain. Looked up from germline, CDR1 is ENHRY and CDR2 is SYGVKD. Trimming stripped 6 bases from V and 2 bases from J, with 10 bases between. The CDR3 consists of 13 residues. The DNA for the CDR3 is TGTGCCATCAGCCCACTTACGCAAGAGACCCAGTACTTC. Its translation: CAISPLTQETQYF.

J is TRBJ2-7 and V is TRBV7-9; 7 bases fit TRBD2. The junction had 4 bases not matched to a gene; V was cut back by 2 bases and J by 3 bases. The V gene's germline CDR1 is SEHNR and CDR2 FQNEAQ (reference sequence). The CDR3 has 14 amino acids. The DNA of the CDR3 is TGTGCCAGCAGCTTACGGGGGAGGGTCTACGAGCAGTACTTC. Translation: CASSLRGRVYEQYF.

The V and J genes are TRBV18 and TRBJ2-2, with D unclear. CDR1 KGHSH and CDR2 LQKENI come from the germline V gene. This CDR3 contains 12 residues. V lost 4 bases and J lost 3, with 3 bases in between. CDR3 amino acids: CASSQDTGELFF. Here the CDR3 DNA reads TGTGCCAGCTCACAAGACACCGGGGAGCTGTTTTTT.

This chain joins TRBV10-3 and TRBJ1-5; 9 positions agree with TRBD1. From germline, CDR1 is ENHRY and CDR2 SYGVKD. The CDR3 loop spans 13 amino acids. V lost 7 bases to trimming and J lost 5 bases; unmatched junction nucleotides: 3. The CDR3 is CAIKDRGDQPQHF. As DNA, the CDR3 is TGTGCCATCAAGGACAGGGGAGATCAGCCCCAGCATTTT.

This chain connects TRBV7-9 to TRBJ1-4; D gene ambiguous. The CDR3 is 14 residues long. Germline CDR1 and CDR2: SEHNR and FQNEAQ (reference sequence). V gave up 4 bases and J gave up 10 bases, with 16 bases separating them. CDR3 loop: CASSSPSDQGKLFF. In nucleotides, the CDR3 is TGTGCCAGCAGCTCCCCCTCGGACCAAGGAAAACTGTTTTTT.

The chain links TRBV7-2 to TRBJ2-1, with 9 bases matching TRBD1. The germline CDR1 and CDR2 sequences are SGHTA and FQGNSA. The CDR3 extends over 16 amino acids. The V and J ends lost 4 bases and 15 bases, in that order; junction bases with no gene match: 19. DNA for the CDR3: TGTGCCAGCAGCTCAACAGGGACAGGGAGAGGAGGAATTTTGTTCTTC. Translation: CASSSTGTGRGGILFF.

V gene TRBV6-5 combines with J gene TRBJ2-1, with TRBD2 identical over 11 bases. CDR1 MNHEY and CDR2 SVGAGI come from the germline V gene. The V gene end was trimmed by 4 bases and the J gene end by 3 bases; junction bases not matched to a gene: 2. CDR3 size: 15 residues. The CDR3 loop reads CASSSLAGGYNEQFF. The CDR3 DNA sequence: TGTGCCAGCAGTTCCCTAGCGGGAGGCTACAATGAGCAGTTCTTC.

The chain employs TRBV5-1 and TRBJ2-3, with a weak D call TRBD2 (6 bases). Germline CDR1 is SGHRS and CDR2 is YFSETQ. With 4 bases removed from V and 1 base from J, the gap between germline ends came to 13 bases. The length of the CDR3 is 15 residues. CDR3: CASSPRERGTDTQYF. The CDR3 DNA reads TGCGCCAGCAGCCCCAGGGAGCGGGGCACAGATACGCAGTATTTT.

The chain carries TRBV19 and TRBJ2-6, with TRBD1 matching 7 bases. The V gene's germline CDR1 is LNHDA and CDR2 SQIVND (reference sequence). Trimming at V came to 0 bases and at J to 0 bases, leaving 11 bases not matched to a gene. The CDR3 has 20 amino acids. As DNA, the CDR3 is TGTGCCAGTAGTATAGAGGGCGAGACAGGGTTCTTCTCTGGGGCCAACGTCCTGACTTTC. Encoded protein: CASSIEGETGFFSGANVLTF. Full variable domain (remainder filled in from reference TRBV19 and TRBJ2-6): DGGITQSPKYLFRKEGQNVTLSCEQNLNHDAMYWYRQDPGQGLRLIYYSQIVNDFQKGDIAEGYSVSREKKESFPLTVTSAQKNPTAFYLCASSIEGETGFFSGANVLTFGAGSRLTVL.

The V and J genes are TRBV28 and TRBJ2-1; D call uncertain. The V and J ends lost 2 bases and 7 bases respectively, with 6 bases between them. Germline CDR1 MDHEN, CDR2 SYDVKM. The CDR3 extends over 12 amino acids. The CDR3 region has the DNA TGTGCCAGCAGTTTAGGCATTAATGAGCAGTTCTTC. Protein: CASSLGINEQFF.

The chain couples TRBV6-6 to TRBJ2-3; possibly TRBD2 for D (6 bases). This CDR3 spans 16 amino acids. The V and J ends lost 2 bases and 1 base respectively, with 13 bases between them. Germline CDR1 reads MNHNY; CDR2 reads SVGAGI (reference sequence). This CDR3 reads CASSYVAEGGTDTQYF. DNA of the CDR3: TGTGCCAGCAGTTACGTCGCGGAGGGAGGCACAGATACGCAGTATTTT.

The rearrangement uses TRBV10-3 and TRBJ1-4, with no clear D. The CDR3 runs to 17 residues. Germline V gene sequence: CDR1 ENHRY, CDR2 SYGVKD. Trimming shortened V by 3 bases and J by 6 bases, and 20 bases separated the two germline ends. The DNA of the CDR3 is TGTGCCATCAGTGATAACGCGTCCCCTCGTCAGTATGAAAAACTGTTTTTT. Its translation is CAISDNASPRQYEKLFF.

V is TRBV5-1 and J is TRBJ1-4; D not certain. CDR1 SGHRS and CDR2 YFSETQ come from the germline V gene. With 0 bases removed from V and 1 base from J, the gap between germline ends came to 7 bases. The CDR3 is made up of 15 amino acids. The CDR3 reads CASSLVSETNEKLFF. The CDR3, as DNA: TGCGCCAGCAGCTTGGTTAGTGAAACTAATGAAAAACTGTTTTTT.

This sequence joins TRBV28 and TRBJ1-2; 9 bases map to TRBD1. Trimming took 3 bases from V and 4 from J; bases not matched to a gene: 9. The V gene's germline CDR1 is MDHEN and CDR2 SYDVKM. The CDR3 has 16 residues. The CDR3 sequence: CASSLGPTGGGYGYTF. The CDR3 DNA reads as TGTGCCAGCAGTTTGGGCCCTACAGGGGGCGGCTATGGCTACACCTTC.